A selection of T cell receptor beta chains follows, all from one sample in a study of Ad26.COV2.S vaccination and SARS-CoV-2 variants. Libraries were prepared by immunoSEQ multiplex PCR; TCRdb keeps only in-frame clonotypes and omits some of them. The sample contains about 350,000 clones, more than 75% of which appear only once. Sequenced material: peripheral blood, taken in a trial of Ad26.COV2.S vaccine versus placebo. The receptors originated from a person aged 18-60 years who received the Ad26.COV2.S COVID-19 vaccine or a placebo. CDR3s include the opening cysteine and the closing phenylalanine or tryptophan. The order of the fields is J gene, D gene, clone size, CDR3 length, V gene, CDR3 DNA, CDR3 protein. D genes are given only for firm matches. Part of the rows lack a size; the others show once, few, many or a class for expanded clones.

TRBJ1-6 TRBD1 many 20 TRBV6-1 TGTGCCAGCAGTGGCGAAAGACAGGGGGCAAGGAGCTCCTATAATTCACCCCTCCACTTT CASSGERQGARSSYNSPLHF
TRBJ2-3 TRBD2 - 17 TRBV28 TGTGCCAGCAGTTTATGGGGTGGCGGGAGAGTCATGGATACGCAGTATTTT CASSLWGGGRVMDTQYF
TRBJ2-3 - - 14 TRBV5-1 TGCGCCAGCAGCTTAGACTCGGGACCAGATACGCAGTATTTT CASSLDSGPDTQYF
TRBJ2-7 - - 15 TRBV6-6 TGTGCCAGCAGTTATCTTGTCAGGAGGACCTACGAGCAGTACTTC CASSYLVRRTYEQYF
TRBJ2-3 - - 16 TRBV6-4 TGTGCCAGCAGTGACTCATTTAGTTCGTTTTTGGATACGCAGTATTTT CASSDSFSSFLDTQYF
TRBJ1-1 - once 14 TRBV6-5 TGTGCCAGCAGTTACTCTGACTCACACACTGAAGCTTTCTTT CASSYSDSHTEAFF
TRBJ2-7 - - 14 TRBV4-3 TGCGCCAGCAGCCAATTCAGTAGTTCCTACGAGCAGTACTTC CASSQFSSSYEQYF
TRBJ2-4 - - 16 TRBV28 TGTGCCAGCAGCTTTCGACAGATACTAGCCAAAAACATTCAGTACTTC CASSFRQILAKNIQYF
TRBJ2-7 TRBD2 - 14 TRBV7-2 TGTGCCAGCAGGCGGGGGGCTCCAGGGAACGAGCAGTACTTC CASRRGAPGNEQYF
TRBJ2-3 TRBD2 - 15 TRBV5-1 TGCGCCAGCAGCGGACTAGCGGGAGGAACAGATACGCAGTATTTT CASSGLAGGTDTQYF
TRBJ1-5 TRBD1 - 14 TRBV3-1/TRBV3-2 TGTGCCAGCAGCCAAGGACAGGGAAAACAGCCCCAGCATTTT CASSQGQGKQPQHF
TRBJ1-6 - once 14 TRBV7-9 TGTGCCAGCAGCATCCAAGGGGGTGAGTCACCCCTCCACTTT CASSIQGGESPLHF
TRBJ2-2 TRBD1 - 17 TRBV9 TGTGCCAGCAGCGTAGTGAGGGACAGGGCGAACACCGGGGAGCTGTTTTTT CASSVVRDRANTGELFF
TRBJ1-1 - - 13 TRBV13 TGTGCCAGCAGCTCCAATATGAACACTGAAGCTTTCTTT CASSSNMNTEAFF
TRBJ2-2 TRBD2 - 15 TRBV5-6 TGTGCCAGCAGCCGAGGACTAGCGGGAACCGGGGAGCTGTTTTTT CASSRGLAGTGELFF
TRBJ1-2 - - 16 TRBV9 TGTGCCAGCAGCGTATATGAGGCCCAAGAAACCTATGGCTACACCTTC CASSVYEAQETYGYTF
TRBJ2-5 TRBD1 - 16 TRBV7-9 TGTGCCAGCTCGTCCGCCCCAGGGGGAGTTCAAGAGACCCAGTACTTC CASSSAPGGVQETQYF
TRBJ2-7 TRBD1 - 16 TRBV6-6 TGTGCCAGCAGTCGAGGGGGACAGGTTACAACCTACGAGCAGTACTTC CASSRGGQVTTYEQYF
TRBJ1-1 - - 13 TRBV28 TGTGCCAGCAGTTTACCCAGGGTCACTGAAGCTTTCTTT CASSLPRVTEAFF
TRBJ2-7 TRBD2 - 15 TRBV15 TGTGCCACCAGCAGTACGCGGGAGTTGAGATACGAGCAGTACTTC CATSSTRELRYEQYF
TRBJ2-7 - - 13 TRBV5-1 TGCGCCAGCAGCCCCGGGGACTCCTACGAGCAGTACTTC CASSPGDSYEQYF
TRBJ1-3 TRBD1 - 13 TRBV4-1 TGCGCCAGCAGCTACAGGGGGGTAAACACCATATATTTT CASSYRGVNTIYF
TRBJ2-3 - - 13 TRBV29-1 TGCAGCGTTGAAGTAGGGTGGGCAGATACGCAGTATTTT CSVEVGWADTQYF
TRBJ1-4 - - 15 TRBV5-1 TGCGCCAGCAGCTTGTCCGGGATTACTAATGAAAAACTGTTTTTT CASSLSGITNEKLFF
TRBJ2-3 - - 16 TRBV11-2 TGTGCCAGCAGAGACTACCCCGGGGACCCCACAGATACGCAGTATTTT CASRDYPGDPTDTQYF
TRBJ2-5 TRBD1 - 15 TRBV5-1 TGCGCCAGCATGACAGGGTCTCGGGTCCAAGAGACCCAGTACTTC CASMTGSRVQETQYF
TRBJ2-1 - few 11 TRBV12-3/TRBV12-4 TGTGCCAGCAGCCGTAGAAATGAGCAGTTCTTC CASSRRNEQFF
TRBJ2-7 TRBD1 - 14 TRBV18 TGTGCCAGCTCACCCAACGGACAGGACTACGAGCAGTACTTC CASSPNGQDYEQYF
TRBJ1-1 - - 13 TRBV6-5 TGTGCCACCAGCAGAACAGGCAACACTGAAGCTTTCTTT CATSRTGNTEAFF
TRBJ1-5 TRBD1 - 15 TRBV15 TGTGCCACCAGCAGAGCAGGGCAGGGGGTTCAGCCCCAGCATTTT CATSRAGQGVQPQHF
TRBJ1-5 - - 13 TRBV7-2 TGTGCCACCGCAGCCGGAGCCAATCAGCCCCAGCATTTT CATAAGANQPQHF
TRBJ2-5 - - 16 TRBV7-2 TGTGCCAGCAGCTTAGCCGGCGGAGGGGGCTTAGAGACCCAGTACTTC CASSLAGGGGLETQYF
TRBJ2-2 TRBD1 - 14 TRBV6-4 TGTGCCAGCAGTCGGACAGGGGACCACGGGGAGCTGTTTTTT CASSRTGDHGELFF